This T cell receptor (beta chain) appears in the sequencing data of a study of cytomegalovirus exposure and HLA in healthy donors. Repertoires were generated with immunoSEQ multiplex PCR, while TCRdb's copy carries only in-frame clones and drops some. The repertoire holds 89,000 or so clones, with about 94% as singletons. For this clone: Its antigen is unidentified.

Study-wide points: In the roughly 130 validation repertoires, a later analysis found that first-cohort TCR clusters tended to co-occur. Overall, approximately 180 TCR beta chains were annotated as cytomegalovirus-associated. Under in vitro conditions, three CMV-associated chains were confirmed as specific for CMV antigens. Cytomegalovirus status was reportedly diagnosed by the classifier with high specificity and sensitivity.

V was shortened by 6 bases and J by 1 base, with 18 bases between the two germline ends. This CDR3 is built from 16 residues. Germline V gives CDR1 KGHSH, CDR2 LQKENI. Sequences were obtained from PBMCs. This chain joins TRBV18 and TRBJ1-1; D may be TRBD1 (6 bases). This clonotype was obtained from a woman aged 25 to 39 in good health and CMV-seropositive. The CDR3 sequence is CASSPKASGANTEAFF. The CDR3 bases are TGTGCCAGCTCGCCCAAGGCTTCAGGGGCGAACACTGAAGCTTTCTTT.